Reported below is one TCR beta chain. The antigen is unknown. Measured with immunoSEQ multiplex PCR; TCRdb has only the in-frame clones, and not every one. The sample includes about 94,000 clones, over 75% of them seen just once. The data derive from a study of OX40 agonist ivuxolimab in advanced cancers. About the research overall: Each dose-escalation patient presented with hepatocellular carcinoma, melanoma, renal cell or head and neck cancer.

Germline CDR1 is MNHEY and CDR2 is SMNVEV (reference sequence). This CDR3 comprises 13 residues. V lost 3 bases and J lost 2, with 7 bases in between. Study-wide points: Relatively little clonal expansion, among the lowest observed, appeared in partial responders at 0.1-3.0 mg/kg.

This sequence joins TRBV27 and TRBJ1-2; D is unresolved. The source is an adult with an advanced solid tumor such as melanoma, head and neck, liver or kidney cancer. The specimen comprised CD4+ or CD8+ T cells sorted from blood, sampled in a trial of the OX40 agonist ivuxolimab. The CDR3 reads CASSFGPNYGYTF. The CDR3 nucleotides are TGTGCCAGCAGTTTTGGGCCGAACTATGGCTACACCTTC.